Listed below are T cell receptor beta chains from one sample, sequenced in a study of PD-1 blockade in mismatch repair-deficient tumors. The assay was immunoSEQ multiplex PCR, and TCRdb's table has in-frame clones only and misses some. This table holds fewer than 10,000 clones, more than 70% found once. This sample comprised PBMCs, obtained almost 47 weeks after starting pembrolizumab. Source of these receptors: an adult with mismatch repair-deficient cancer. Both conserved end residues are part of each CDR3. Fields, in order: CDR3 length, clone size, J gene, V gene, D gene, CDR3 DNA, CDR3 protein. D genes are given only for firm matches. The size of a clone is reported for some rows only, either as once, few or many, or as a class for expanded clones.

>12|few|TRBJ2-7|TRBV2|-
TGTGCCAGCAGTGAGCAGGGGTACGAGCAGTACTTC
CASSEQGYEQYF
>15|-|TRBJ1-5|TRBV5-1|TRBD1
TGCGCCAGCAGCTTGGGCGGGACAGAGAATCAGCCCCAGCATTTT
CASSLGGTENQPQHF
>14|-|TRBJ1-5|TRBV2|-
TGTGCCAGCAGTGAGCAGGGGAGCAATCAGCCCCAGCATTTT
CASSEQGSNQPQHF
>13|-|TRBJ2-3|TRBV4-1|TRBD1
TGCGCCAGCAGTCGGACAGGGGCAGATACGCAGTATTTT
CASSRTGADTQYF
>15|-|TRBJ2-1|TRBV6-1|TRBD2
TGTGCCAGCAGTGAAGGCGGGAGGGCCTACAATGAGCAGTTCTTC
CASSEGGRAYNEQFF
>15|-|TRBJ1-6|TRBV6-5|TRBD1
TGTGCCAGCAGGGGACAGGAAATTAGCGATTCACCCCTCCACTTT
CASRGQEISDSPLHF
>15|-|TRBJ1-6|TRBV7-2|-
TGTGCCAGCAGCCTAGAGAGCTCCTATAATTCACCCCTCCACTTT
CASSLESSYNSPLHF
>14|few|TRBJ2-7|TRBV4-1|-
TGCGCCAGCAGCCCAGGACTAGGGGGGCTCGAGCAGTACTTC
CASSPGLGGLEQYF
>14|-|TRBJ2-7|TRBV28|TRBD2
TGTGCCAGCCAAGAAGACGGGGGGGGTTACGAGCAGTACTTC
CASQEDGGGYEQYF
>14|-|TRBJ2-5|TRBV5-1|-
TGCGCCAGCAGCTTGGTGGCCTCCGGGGAGACCCAGTACTTC
CASSLVASGETQYF
>14|-|TRBJ2-2|TRBV5-1|-
TGCGCCAGCAGCTCGACAGTTACCACCGGGGAGCTGTTTTTT
CASSSTVTTGELFF
>15|-|TRBJ1-2|TRBV18|-
TGTGCCAGCTCACCGGTCCAGGAAATTAACTATGGCTACACCTTC
CASSPVQEINYGYTF
>14|-|TRBJ2-3|TRBV5-1|-
TGCGCCAGCCTCCAGGGTTATAGCACAGATACGCAGTATTTT
CASLQGYSTDTQYF
>16|-|TRBJ2-1|TRBV9|TRBD2
TGTGCCAGCAGCGTAGGGCTAGCGGGAGGGCCTCATGAGCAGTTCTTC
CASSVGLAGGPHEQFF
>15|-|TRBJ1-6|TRBV5-1|TRBD1
TGCGCCAGCAGCTTAGGGACTCCAGGGGGTCGCACCCTCCACTTT
CASSLGTPGGRTLHF
>17|once|TRBJ2-1|TRBV9|TRBD2
TGTGCCAGCAGCGTAGATTTCTCGGGAGGGTCTTACAATGAGCAGTTCTTC
CASSVDFSGGSYNEQFF
>14|-|TRBJ1-1|TRBV14|-
TGTGCCAGCAGCCAAGCAGGCATGAACACTGAAGCTTTCTTT
CASSQAGMNTEAFF
>13|-|TRBJ2-5|TRBV11-2|-
TGTGCCAGCGCTGCGAGGTACCAAGAGACCCAGTACTTC
CASAARYQETQYF
>15|-|TRBJ2-3|TRBV7-3|TRBD2
TGTGCCAGCAGCTTATTAGCGGGGTCTCTAGATACGCAGTATTTT
CASSLLAGSLDTQYF
>14|-|TRBJ1-1|TRBV29-1|TRBD1
TGCAGCGTTGAAGCGGGACAGTGGAACACTGAAGCTTTCTTT
CSVEAGQWNTEAFF
>15|-|TRBJ2-2|TRBV19|-
TGTGCCAGTAGTATCCTTCTCAGGGACACCGGGGAGCTGTTTTTT
CASSILLRDTGELFF
>16|-|TRBJ1-5|TRBV4-1|TRBD1
TGCGCCAGCAGCCAAACGGCGGGACAGGGGCACCAGCCCCAGCATTTT
CASSQTAGQGHQPQHF
>17|-|TRBJ2-2|TRBV9|TRBD2
TGTGCCAGCAGCGTAGGCTACACTAGCGGGGGCACCGGGGAGCTGTTTTTT
CASSVGYTSGGTGELFF
>14|-|TRBJ2-3|TRBV28|TRBD1
TGTGCCAGCAGATCTACAGGGGCCACAGATACGCAGTATTTT
CASRSTGATDTQYF
>14|few|TRBJ2-7|TRBV12-5|-
TGTGCTAGTGGTTCCACAGGGGGGGCCTACGAGCAGTACTTC
CASGSTGGAYEQYF
>13|-|TRBJ2-1|TRBV29-1|-
TGCAGCGTCAAGAAGAGCTCCTACAATGAGCAGTTCTTC
CSVKKSSYNEQFF
>17|-|TRBJ2-1|TRBV7-2|TRBD2
TGTGCCAGCAGCCCGAGACTAGCGGGAACCTCCTACAATGAGCAGTTCTTC
CASSPRLAGTSYNEQFF
>15|-|TRBJ2-2|TRBV2|-
TGTGCCAGCACCCCTCCGGGAGCCGGCACCGGGGAGCTGTTTTTT
CASTPPGAGTGELFF
>14|-|TRBJ1-1|TRBV7-2|-
TGTGCCAGCAGCTTCGGGTCCATGAACACTGAAGCTTTCTTT
CASSFGSMNTEAFF
>16|few|TRBJ2-7|TRBV7-2|-
TGTGCCAGCAGCCCCCAAGGTAGAGGGACTCCCTTTAGGCAGTACTTC
CASSPQGRGTPFRQYF
>17|-|TRBJ1-2|TRBV5-6|-
TGTGCCAGCAGCCATAATTCCATACGCGGGGATTATCGGGGCTACACCTTC
CASSHNSIRGDYRGYTF
>17|-|TRBJ1-5|TRBV28|TRBD1
TGTGCCAGCAGAACATCGTCGGGACAGGGGCTCAGGCAGCCCCAGCATTTT
CASRTSSGQGLRQPQHF
>15|once|TRBJ1-6|TRBV28|-
TGTGCCAGCAGCCCTCGGGGGGCTGGGAATTCACCCCTCCACTTT
CASSPRGAGNSPLHF
>15|-|TRBJ1-1|TRBV5-1|TRBD1
TGCGCCAGCAGGGGCACAGGGGGATCGAACACTGAAGCTTTCTTT
CASRGTGGSNTEAFF
>14|-|TRBJ2-7|TRBV27|-
TGTGCCAGCAGTTTTTGGGGAGTGGATCTCGAGCAGTACTTC
CASSFWGVDLEQYF
>13|-|TRBJ2-2|TRBV15|-
TGTGCCACCAGCCTCTTGAACACCGGGGAGCTGTTTTTT
CATSLLNTGELFF
>14|-|TRBJ2-7|TRBV19|-
TGTGCCAGTAGTATGAATCAGGTTACCTACGAGCAGTACTTC
CASSMNQVTYEQYF
>12|few|TRBJ2-7|TRBV28|-
TGTGCCAGCAGGTCCCAGGGGTACGAGCAGTACTTC
CASRSQGYEQYF
>14|-|TRBJ1-2|TRBV28|-
TGTGCCAGCAGTTTCCCAACGGAGAACTATGGCTACACCTTC
CASSFPTENYGYTF
>17|-|TRBJ2-1|TRBV27|-
TGTGCCAGCAGTGGTCTCAGGATCTCCGAGCGGTACAATGAGCAGTTCTTC
CASSGLRISERYNEQFF
>12|-|TRBJ2-4|TRBV7-2|-
TGTGCCAGCAGCAAGACTCCGAACATTCAGTACTTC
CASSKTPNIQYF
>16|once|TRBJ2-5|TRBV28|TRBD1
TGTGCCAGCAGTGCCCCCCCTTGGACAGGTCTCGAGACCCAGTACTTC
CASSAPPWTGLETQYF
>16|-|TRBJ2-3|TRBV9|-
TGTGCCAGCAGCGTAGACGCCGGGAGCTCAACAGATACGCAGTATTTT
CASSVDAGSSTDTQYF
>16|-|TRBJ2-1|TRBV5-1|-
TGCGCCAGCAGCTTAATACCTAGTAAGGTCTACAATGAGCAGTTCTTC
CASSLIPSKVYNEQFF
>15|-|TRBJ1-4|TRBV18|-
TGTGCCAGCTCACCTAGACAGCAGAAGAATGAAAAACTGTTTTTT
CASSPRQQKNEKLFF
>13|-|TRBJ1-2|TRBV29-1|TRBD1
TGCAGCGTGGGGACAGGGGGCGCATATGGCTACACCTTC
CSVGTGGAYGYTF
>15|-|TRBJ2-7|TRBV7-8|-
TGTGCCAGCAGCTTAGGTTTCAGTGGCTCCTACGAGCAGTACTTC
CASSLGFSGSYEQYF
>13|-|TRBJ1-2|TRBV28|-
TGTGCCAGCAGTTTAGGCCAGGGCTATGGCTACACCTTC
CASSLGQGYGYTF
>12|-|TRBJ2-1|TRBV29-1|-
TGCAGCGTCAGGACATCTTACAATGAGCAGTTCTTC
CSVRTSYNEQFF
>13|-|TRBJ1-2|TRBV29-1|TRBD1
TGCAGCGGAGGGACAGGGGGCGCTCGGGGCTACACCTTC
CSGGTGGARGYTF
>13|-|TRBJ1-2|TRBV29-1|-
TGCAGCGTTGAAGATCAGGCCCTCTATGGCTACACCTTC
CSVEDQALYGYTF
>14|-|TRBJ2-7|TRBV28|TRBD2
TGTGCCAGCAGTCCCCAGCGGGGGTCCTACGAGCAGTACTTC
CASSPQRGSYEQYF
>15|-|TRBJ2-5|TRBV5-1|TRBD2
TGCGCCAGCAGCGCATCCGGGACTATGGGGAAAACCCAGTACTTC
CASSASGTMGKTQYF
>15|-|TRBJ2-1|TRBV6-5|-
TGTGCCAGCAGATCTATTGGCCGGGGATACAATGAGCAGTTCTTC
CASRSIGRGYNEQFF
>14|-|TRBJ2-5|TRBV6-5|-
TGTGCCAGCAGTTACTCGAAGGGGTGGGAGACCCAGTACTTC
CASSYSKGWETQYF
>16|-|TRBJ2-5|TRBV7-6|-
TGTGCCAGCAGCTTAGCGCGGGCAGGGGCCCAAGAGACCCAGTACTTC
CASSLARAGAQETQYF
>15|few|TRBJ2-7|TRBV18|TRBD2
TGTGCCAGCTCACCCGGACTAGCGGGAAGTTACGAGCAGTACTTC
CASSPGLAGSYEQYF
>16|-|TRBJ1-4|TRBV11-2|-
TGTGCCAGCAGCTTAGTTTTCGGCACACTAAATGAAAAACTGTTTTTT
CASSLVFGTLNEKLFF
>14|once|TRBJ2-7|TRBV7-9|TRBD1
TGTGCCAGCAGTCAGAGGACAGGGCGGTACGAGCAGTACTTC
CASSQRTGRYEQYF
>14|-|TRBJ1-2|TRBV19|-
TGTGCCAGTAGTAACCGACAGATTGGGTATGGCTACACCTTC
CASSNRQIGYGYTF